This T cell receptor (beta chain) was identified during a study of technical replicates of blood from several donors. The CDR3 is 13 residues long. Germline-derived CDR1 and CDR2 are LGHNA and YSLEER. The trim removed 3 bases at V and 8 bases at J, leaving 5 bases unmatched. Repertoires were generated with immunoSEQ multiplex PCR, while TCRdb's copy carries only in-frame clones and drops some. The sample gives 74,000 or so clones, around 92% of which show up once; approximately 0.35% is in the top ten. Sequenced sample: T cells isolated from PBMCs. The genes are TRBV4-3 and TRBJ1-2; the match to TRBD1 covers 8 bases. This receptor was identified in a human donor in good health. The CDR3 region has the DNA TGCGCCAGCAGCCACGGGACAGGAAAAGGCTACACCTTC. Its protein is CASSHGTGKGYTF.